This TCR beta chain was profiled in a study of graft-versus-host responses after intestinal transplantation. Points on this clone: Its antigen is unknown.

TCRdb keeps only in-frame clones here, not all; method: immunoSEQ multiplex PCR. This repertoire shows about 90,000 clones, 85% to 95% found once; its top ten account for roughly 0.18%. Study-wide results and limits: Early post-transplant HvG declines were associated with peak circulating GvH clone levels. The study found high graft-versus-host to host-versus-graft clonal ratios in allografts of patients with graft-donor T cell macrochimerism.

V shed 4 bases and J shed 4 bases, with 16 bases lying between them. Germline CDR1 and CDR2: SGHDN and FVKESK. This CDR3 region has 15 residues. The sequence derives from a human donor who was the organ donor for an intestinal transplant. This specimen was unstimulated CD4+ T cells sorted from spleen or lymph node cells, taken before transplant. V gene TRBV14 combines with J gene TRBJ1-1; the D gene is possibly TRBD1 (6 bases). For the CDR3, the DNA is TGTGCCAGCAGCCCATTAGGGGGGGTGGCCACTGAAGCTTTCTTT. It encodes CASSPLGGVATEAFF.